Following are 19 T cell receptor beta chains from one sample sequenced in a study of T-cell memory formation after mild COVID-19. TCRdb re-analysed the 5' RACE reads in MiXCR, keeping a single row per CDR3 protein. Of 90,000 to 120,000 distinct CDR3 sequences in the sample, around 10% were seen once. The source material was PBMCs or a T cell subset sorted from them (not recorded which). These receptors were collected from a man between 18 and 29 years old who had mild COVID-19 (a few samples of this study predate the infection). Cell type and time point are not known.

This clonotype has more than one count but fewer than ten. V gene TRBV6-5 combines with J gene TRBJ1-2; 9 nucleotides match TRBD1. Germline V gene sequence: CDR1 MNHEY, CDR2 SVGAGI. V lost 4 bases, J lost 6 bases, and 6 bases stayed unmatched. The CDR3 spans 14 residues. CDR3 residues: CASSLQGAYNGYTF. CDR3 in DNA: TGTGCCAGCAGTTTACAGGGGGCGTATAATGGCTACACCTTC.

This clonotype was counted at least ten times. The rearrangement uses TRBV27 and TRBJ2-2; D gene unclear. The germline V gene encodes CDR1 MNHEY and CDR2 SMNVEV (reference sequence). The CDR3 spans 12 residues. V lost 8 bases and J lost 3, with 7 bases in between. CDR3 coding DNA: TGTGCCAGCGGCTACTACACCGGGGAGCTGTTTTTT. Protein: CASGYYTGELFF.

This chain joins TRBV24-1 and TRBJ2-1; tentative D call: TRBD1 (6 bases). Germline V lookup: CDR1 KGHDR, CDR2 SFDVKD. Trimming removed 0 bases at V and 6 bases at J, with 14 bases between. This CDR3 is 16 amino acids long. The CDR3 sequence is CATSDLAGAMGNEQFF. DNA of the CDR3: TGTGCCACCAGTGATTTGGCAGGGGCCATGGGCAATGAGCAGTTCTTC.

The chain links TRBV19 to TRBJ1-5; possibly TRBD1 for D (6 bases). Germline V gene lookup returns CDR1 LNHDA and CDR2 SQIVND (reference sequence). The CDR3 length is 18 residues. With 5 bases removed from V and 0 bases from J, the gap between germline ends came to 20 bases. Written as DNA, the CDR3 is TGTGCCAGTAGTCCCGGAACCAAAGGACAGAGTAGCAATCAGCCCCAGCATTTT. It specifies CASSPGTKGQSSNQPQHF. Full variable domain (rest looked up from reference TRBV19 and TRBJ1-5): DGGITQSPKYLFRKEGQNVTLSCEQNLNHDAMYWYRQDPGQGLRLIYYSQIVNDFQKGDIAEGYSVSREKKESFPLTVTSAQKNPTAFYLCASSPGTKGQSSNQPQHFGDGTRLSIL.

The chain links TRBV3-1 to TRBJ2-7; 9 bases line up with TRBD1. CDR1 and CDR2 from the germline V gene are LGHDT and YNNKEL (reference sequence). The CDR3 has 15 residues. J was trimmed by 3 bases and V by 3 bases; bases with no gene match: 6. DNA of the CDR3: TGTGCCAGCAGCCAGGGACAGGGTCTGTTCTACGAGCAGTACGTC. Protein: CASSQGQGLFYEQYV.

This sequence joins TRBV6-2 or TRBV6-3 and TRBJ1-6, with D perhaps TRBD1 (6 bases). Germline V lookup: CDR1 MNHEY, CDR2 SVGEGT. Trimming stripped 5 bases from V and 7 bases from J, with 18 bases between. The CDR3 consists of 16 residues. The CDR3 loop reads CASSAGDVGRNSPLHF. For the CDR3, the DNA is TGTGCCAGCAGTGCAGGGGACGTTGGAAGGAATTCACCCCTCCACTTT.

The chain recombines TRBV7-7 with TRBJ2-7; D is uncertain. The CDR3 extends over 15 amino acids. The germline V and J ends were trimmed by 1 base and 2 bases, with 12 bases remaining between them. Germline CDR1 and CDR2: SSHAT and FNYEAQ (reference sequence). The DNA for the CDR3 is TGTGCCAGCAGCTTAGGAGCCGGATCCACCTACGAGCAGTACTTC. Its translation: CASSLGAGSTYEQYF.

The J gene is TRBJ2-7, the V gene TRBV20-1, with 10 bases fitting TRBD1. Trimming cost V 5 bases and J 2 bases; bases outside gene matches: 9. Per germline, CDR1 DFQATT and CDR2 SNEGSKA (reference sequence). This CDR3 has 15 amino acids. In DNA, the CDR3 is TGCAGTGCTGCCCAAGGGACAGGGGTAACCTACGAGCAGTACTTC. Translated, it gives CSAAQGTGVTYEQYF.

This clonotype was picked up a small number of times. The chain combines TRBV4-1 with TRBJ2-6; D call uncertain. Germline assignment: CDR1 MGHRA and CDR2 YSYEKL. This CDR3 region has 17 residues. Trimming took 0 bases from V and 0 from J, leaving 9 bases between them. The CDR3 region has the DNA TGCGCCAGCAGCCAAGAGAGTTTTAGCTCTGGGGCCAACGTCCTGACTTTC. Amino acids: CASSQESFSSGANVLTF.

The rearrangement uses TRBV12-3 or TRBV12-4 and TRBJ1-5; D is perhaps TRBD1 (5 bases). The CDR3 totals 15 residues. Trimming left V 4 bases short and J 1 base short, with 11 bases between. The CDR3 region has the DNA TGTGCCAGCAGTTCCTTCGACAGAAGCAATCAGCCCCAGCATTTT. Amino acid sequence: CASSSFDRSNQPQHF.

The table lists this clonotype with a few counts. V usage is TRBV19 and J usage is TRBJ1-5; D call uncertain. The V and J ends lost 5 bases and 0 bases respectively, with 14 bases between them. This CDR3 has 16 amino acids. The germline CDR1 and CDR2 sequences are LNHDA and SQIVND (reference sequence). The CDR3 DNA follows: TGTGCCAGTAGTGAAACAGCTAGGTATAGCAATCAGCCCCAGCATTTT. This encodes CASSETARYSNQPQHF.

The rearrangement joins TRBV7-9 to TRBJ1-1, with D unclear. Germline values: CDR1 SEHNR, CDR2 FQNEAQ (reference sequence). V lost 6 bases, J lost 0 bases, and 17 bases lay in between. The CDR3 has 16 residues. The CDR3 reads CASSPSIVSMNTEAFF. CDR3 sequence (DNA): TGTGCCAGCAGTCCCTCTATCGTCAGCATGAACACTGAAGCTTTCTTT.

This clonotype was counted a few times. One end of the junction fails to match germline, which may point to a read error. The chain recombines TRBV7-9 with TRBJ2-5; the match to TRBD1 covers 8 bases. The V gene's germline CDR1 is SEHNR and CDR2 FQNEAQ (reference sequence). The CDR3 has 15 amino acids. CDR3 region: CASNLETGEKETQYF. The DNA of the CDR3 is TGTGCCAGCAACTTAGAGACAGGGGAAAAAGAGACCCAGTACTTC.

The chain links TRBV5-1 to TRBJ1-1; 7 nucleotides match TRBD1. Trimming at V came to 3 bases and at J to 3 bases, leaving 8 bases not matched to a gene. Germline CDR1 reads SGHRS; CDR2 reads YFSETQ. CDR3 size: 15 residues. CDR3 sequence reads: CASSSWADRDTEAFF. For the CDR3, the DNA is TGCGCCAGCAGCTCATGGGCCGACAGGGACACTGAAGCTTTCTTT.

The chain employs TRBV5-5 and TRBJ1-2; D ambiguous. The germline gives CDR1 SGHKS, CDR2 YYEKEE (reference sequence). CDR3 length equals 15 residues. The germline V and J ends were trimmed by 5 bases and 0 bases, with 14 bases remaining between them. The CDR3, as DNA: TGTGCCAGCAGGAGTTACACCAAGACTAACTATGGCTACACCTTC. This sequence encodes CASRSYTKTNYGYTF.

The sample holds a few counts of this clonotype. V gene TRBV2 combines with J gene TRBJ1-1; D uncertain. Trimming left V 4 bases short and J 1 base short, with 7 bases between. The CDR3 runs to 13 residues. CDR1 SNHLY and CDR2 FYNNEI come from the germline V gene. CDR3 in DNA: TGTGCCAGCAGTGGACACACGAACACTGAAGCTTTCTTT. As protein: CASSGHTNTEAFF.

This clonotype was seen a handful of times. The CDR3 sequence: CTDLRPGEGTEAFF. The CDR3 bases are TGCACAGACCTTCGACCAGGAGAGGGGACTGAAGCTTTCTTT. V gene TRBV29-1 combines with J gene TRBJ1-1, with D possibly being TRBD1 (5 bases). The CDR3 has 14 amino acids. Germline CDR1 SQVTM, CDR2 ANQGSEA.

A few counts support this clonotype. The rearrangement uses TRBV27 and TRBJ2-7, with 11 bases that match TRBD1. CDR1 is MNHEY, CDR2 SMNVEV, per germline (reference sequence). CDR3 length equals 14 residues. V lost 5 bases, J lost 7 bases, and 7 bases stayed unmatched. The CDR3, as DNA: TGTGCCAGCAGTCCCTCCGGGACAGGGGGTGAGCAGTACGTC. Its protein is CASSPSGTGGEQYV.

This chain links TRBV24-1 with TRBJ2-7, with D perhaps given as TRBD1 or TRBD2 (5 bases each). V was trimmed by 2 bases and J by 1 base, leaving 17 bases between them. Germline V CDR1 and CDR2: KGHDR, SFDVKD. The CDR3 contains 17 residues. Here the CDR3 DNA reads TGTGCCACCAGTGATTGGGGGTCTAGGGTAACGTCCTACGAGCAGTACGTC. It is translated as CATSDWGSRVTSYEQYV.